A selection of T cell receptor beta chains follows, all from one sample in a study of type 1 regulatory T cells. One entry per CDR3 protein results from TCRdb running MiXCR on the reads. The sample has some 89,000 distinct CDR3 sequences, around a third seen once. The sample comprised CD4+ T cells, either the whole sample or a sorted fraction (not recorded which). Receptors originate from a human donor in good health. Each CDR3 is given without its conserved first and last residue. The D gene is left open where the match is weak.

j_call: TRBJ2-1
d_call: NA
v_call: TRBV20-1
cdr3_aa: SARDQGDLGYEQF

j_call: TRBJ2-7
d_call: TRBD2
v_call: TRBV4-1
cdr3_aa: ASSKRGLVGYEQY

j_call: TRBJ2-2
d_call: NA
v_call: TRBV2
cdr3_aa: ASSRPGGPTGELF

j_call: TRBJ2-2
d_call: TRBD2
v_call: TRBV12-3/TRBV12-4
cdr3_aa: ASSRTSGTGELF

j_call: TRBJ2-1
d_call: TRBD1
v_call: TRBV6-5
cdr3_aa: ASSLTGDADNEQF

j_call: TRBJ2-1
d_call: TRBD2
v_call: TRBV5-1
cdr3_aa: ASSLTTGTSGYNEQF

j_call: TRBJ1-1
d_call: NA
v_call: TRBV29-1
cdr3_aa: SVRGPLEAF

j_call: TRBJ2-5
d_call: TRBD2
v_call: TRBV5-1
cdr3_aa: ASSPGAGGGETQY

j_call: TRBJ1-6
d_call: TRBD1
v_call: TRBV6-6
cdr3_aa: ASSNRGAGNSPLH

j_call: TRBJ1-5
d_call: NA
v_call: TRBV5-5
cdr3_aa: ASSQTSFGNQPQH

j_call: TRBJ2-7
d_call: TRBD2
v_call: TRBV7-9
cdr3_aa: ASSPGLAVSYEQY

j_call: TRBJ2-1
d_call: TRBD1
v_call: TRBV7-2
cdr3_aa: ASSLQPTGVSYNEQF

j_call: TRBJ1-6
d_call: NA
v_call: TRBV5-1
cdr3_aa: ASSLAGESYNSPLH

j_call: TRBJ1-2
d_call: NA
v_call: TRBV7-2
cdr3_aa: ASTYPNYGYT

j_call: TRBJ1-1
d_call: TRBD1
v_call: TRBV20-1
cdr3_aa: SGLSRDRGVGTEAF

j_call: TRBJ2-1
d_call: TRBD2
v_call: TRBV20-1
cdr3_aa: SGNSGNHNEQF

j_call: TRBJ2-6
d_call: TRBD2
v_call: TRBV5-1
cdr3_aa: ASSLNRLTGGPNSGANVLT

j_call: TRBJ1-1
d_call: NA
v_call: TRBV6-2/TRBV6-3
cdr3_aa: ASSYPQSEAF

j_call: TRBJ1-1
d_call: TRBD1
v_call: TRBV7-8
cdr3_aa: ASSPLGTGRNTEAF

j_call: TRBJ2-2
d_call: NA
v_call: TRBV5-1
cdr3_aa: ASSFGVSPNTGELF

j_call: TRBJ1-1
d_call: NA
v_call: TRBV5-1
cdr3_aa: ASSLGSGRDTEAF

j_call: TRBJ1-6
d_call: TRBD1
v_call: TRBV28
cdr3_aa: ASSRTGDSPLH

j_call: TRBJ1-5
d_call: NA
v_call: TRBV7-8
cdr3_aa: ASSLGHENQPQH

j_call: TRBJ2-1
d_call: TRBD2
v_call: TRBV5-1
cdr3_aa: ASMTSGTIYIEQF

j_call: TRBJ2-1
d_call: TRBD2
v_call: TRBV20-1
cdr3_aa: SANPPTSGRYNEQF

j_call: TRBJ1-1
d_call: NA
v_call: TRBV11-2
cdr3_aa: ASSLDSQNTEAF

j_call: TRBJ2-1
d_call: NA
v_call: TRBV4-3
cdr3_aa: ASSPESSYNEQF

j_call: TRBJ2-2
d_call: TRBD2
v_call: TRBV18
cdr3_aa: ASGTSGLNTGELF

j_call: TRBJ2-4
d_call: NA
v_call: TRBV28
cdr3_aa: ASSFYRDAKNIQY